The present T cell receptor (beta chain) was sequenced within a study of OX40 agonist ivuxolimab in advanced cancers. Notes on the study in general: Averaged across samples, CD8+ T cells carried more expanded clones than CD4+ did. No determination was made of the antigen specificity of the expanded peripheral T cells.

The CDR3 spans 14 residues. In germline, CDR1 is MNHNS, CDR2 SASEGT. V dropped 6 bases and J dropped 3 bases, with 14 bases sitting between them. Assay: immunoSEQ multiplex PCR; the TCRdb copy retains only in-frame clones and omits some. The data contain tens of thousands of clones, about 88% of them singletons. As concerns this clone: Its target is not known.

The receptor's source is an adult with an advanced solid tumor such as melanoma, head and neck, liver or kidney cancer. The rearrangement links TRBV6-1 to TRBJ2-5; D remains ambiguous. This specimen was CD4+ or CD8+ T cells sorted from blood, taken in a trial of the OX40 agonist ivuxolimab. The CDR3 here is CASSQGPLKETQYF. The CDR3 DNA follows: TGTGCCAGCAGCCAAGGACCTCTAAAAGAGACCCAGTACTTC.